This TCR beta chain was sequenced during a study of blood T cell repertoires in COVID-19. Here immunoSEQ multiplex PCR was the method, and the copy in TCRdb shows in-frame clones only, minus some. The top ten clones hold around 17% of a sample with 150,000 to 200,000 clones, more than 65% of them seen once. With 5 bases clipped from V and 2 bases from J, the junction kept 7 bases outside the gene matches. Germline V CDR1 and CDR2: SGHNT, YENEEA. This CDR3 contains 17 residues. The rearrangement links TRBV11-3 to TRBJ2-1, with TRBD2 identical over 12 bases. Sequenced: PBMCs or T cells enriched from blood (not recorded which). This TCR came from a woman aged 45-59 years with acute COVID-19. This CDR3 reads CASSPGTSGWTYNEQFF. CDR3 bases: TGTGCCAGCAGCCCCGGGACTAGCGGGTGGACCTACAATGAGCAGTTCTTC.